The rows below give T cell receptor beta chains drawn from one sample of a study of beta chain features in type 1 diabetes. This table comes from immunoSEQ multiplex PCR, and its TCRdb copy is limited to in-frame clones, with some not included. The top ten hold more than 0.015% of the sample, which has around 280,000 clones, approximately 15% seen once. Material for sequencing was naive CD4+ T cells from blood. Source of these receptors: a man younger than 35 with type 1 diabetes. CDR3s include the opening cysteine and the closing phenylalanine or tryptophan. Fields, in order: D gene, V gene, clone size, J gene, CDR3 protein, CDR3 DNA. The D gene is left open where the match is weak. Only part of the rows carry a size: once, few, many, or a class if the clone is expanded.

D: TRBD2
V: TRBV7-9
size: few
J: TRBJ2-3
CDR3: CASSLLAGGPDTQYF
DNA: TGTGCCAGCAGCTTGCTAGCGGGGGGCCCAGATACGCAGTATTTT

D: .
V: TRBV28
size: .
J: TRBJ1-4
CDR3: CASSSDRFNEKLFF
DNA: TGTGCCAGCAGCAGCGACAGGTTTAATGAAAAACTGTTTTTT

D: .
V: TRBV21-1
size: .
J: TRBJ1-2
CDR3: CASSPPGVNYGYTF
DNA: TGTGCCAGCAGCCCACCGGGGGTTAACTATGGCTACACCTTC

D: .
V: TRBV9
size: .
J: TRBJ2-1
CDR3: CASSVGGKTYEQFF
DNA: TGTGCCAGCAGCGTAGGAGGAAAAACCTATGAGCAGTTCTTC

D: TRBD2
V: TRBV7-9
size: .
J: TRBJ2-7
CDR3: CASSLGIRLAGDEEQYF
DNA: TGTGCCAGCAGCTTAGGTATTCGACTAGCGGGAGATGAAGAGCAGTACTTC

D: .
V: TRBV15
size: .
J: TRBJ1-2
CDR3: CATSRVGREVGYGYTF
DNA: TGTGCCACCAGCAGAGTAGGCAGGGAAGTAGGCTATGGCTACACCTTC

D: TRBD2
V: TRBV29-1
size: .
J: TRBJ2-5
CDR3: CSARTSGNVETQYF
DNA: TGCAGCGCCCGGACTAGCGGGAATGTAGAGACCCAGTACTTC

D: TRBD2
V: TRBV19
size: .
J: TRBJ2-1
CDR3: CASRRTSGRALNEQFF
DNA: TGTGCCAGTAGAAGGACTAGCGGGAGGGCCCTCAATGAGCAGTTCTTC

D: .
V: TRBV7-2
size: .
J: TRBJ2-7
CDR3: CASSLAVDRSEQYF
DNA: TGTGCCAGCAGCTTAGCCGTAGACAGGTCCGAGCAGTACTTC

D: .
V: TRBV5-4
size: .
J: TRBJ2-5
CDR3: CASSLAALGETQYF
DNA: TGTGCCAGCAGCCTCGCGGCCCTGGGAGAGACCCAGTACTTC

D: TRBD1
V: TRBV5-6
size: .
J: TRBJ1-2
CDR3: CASSLRRGPQGGYTF
DNA: TGTGCCAGCAGCTTGAGGAGGGGGCCCCAAGGAGGCTACACCTTC

D: TRBD2
V: TRBV7-9
size: .
J: TRBJ2-3
CDR3: CASSELADTDTQYF
DNA: TGTGCCAGCAGCGAGCTAGCGGATACAGATACGCAGTATTTT

D: TRBD1
V: TRBV30
size: .
J: TRBJ1-2
CDR3: CAWSRSVRQGYGYTF
DNA: TGTGCCTGGAGTAGAAGCGTGAGACAGGGCTATGGCTACACCTTC

D: .
V: TRBV30
size: few
J: TRBJ1-1
CDR3: CAWIYRGSEAFF
DNA: TGTGCCTGGATTTATAGGGGGTCTGAAGCTTTCTTT

D: TRBD1
V: TRBV28
size: .
J: TRBJ1-2
CDR3: CASRRQGAQAGYTF
DNA: TGTGCCAGCAGGAGACAGGGGGCCCAGGCAGGCTACACCTTC

D: .
V: TRBV29-1
size: .
J: TRBJ2-5
CDR3: CSVGTDIQETQYF
DNA: TGCAGCGTTGGGACAGATATACAAGAGACCCAGTACTTC

D: .
V: TRBV30
size: .
J: TRBJ2-3
CDR3: CAWSHGSVTDTQYF
DNA: TGTGCCTGGAGTCACGGGAGCGTGACAGATACGCAGTATTTT

D: .
V: TRBV27
size: .
J: TRBJ2-7
CDR3: CASSSLRGVYEQYF
DNA: TGTGCCAGCAGTTCCTTGCGGGGAGTCTACGAGCAGTACTTC

D: .
V: TRBV4-1
size: few
J: TRBJ2-3
CDR3: CASSQEYSGDATQYF
DNA: TGCGCCAGCAGCCAAGAGTACAGCGGCGACGCCACGCAGTATTTT

D: .
V: TRBV29-1
size: few
J: TRBJ2-5
CDR3: CSVEVPLAYQETQYF
DNA: TGCAGCGTTGAAGTTCCCCTAGCGTACCAAGAGACCCAGTACTTC

D: .
V: TRBV30
size: few
J: TRBJ2-7
CDR3: CAWSARASYEQYF
DNA: TGTGCCTGGAGTGCGCGGGCCTCGTACGAGCAGTACTTC

D: TRBD2
V: TRBV29-1
size: few
J: TRBJ2-5
CDR3: CSVETGGFQETQYF
DNA: TGCAGCGTTGAAACGGGGGGGTTCCAAGAGACCCAGTACTTC

D: .
V: TRBV28
size: .
J: TRBJ2-4
CDR3: CASSFPGRVGIQYF
DNA: TGTGCCAGCAGTTTCCCTGGCAGGGTCGGCATTCAGTACTTC

D: .
V: TRBV10-3
size: once
J: TRBJ1-2
CDR3: CAITTSPPGGYTF
DNA: TGTGCCATCACTACTTCTCCCCCGGGGGGCTACACCTTC

D: TRBD1
V: TRBV6-4
size: .
J: TRBJ2-4
CDR3: CASSVDRGRVGAKNIQYF
DNA: TGTGCCAGCAGTGTGGACAGGGGGCGCGTCGGGGCCAAAAACATTCAGTACTTC

D: TRBD1
V: TRBV7-9
size: .
J: TRBJ1-5
CDR3: CASSLQQGFTNQPQHF
DNA: TGTGCCAGCAGCCTCCAACAGGGGTTCACGAATCAGCCCCAGCATTTT

D: TRBD2
V: TRBV19
size: .
J: TRBJ2-1
CDR3: CASSPLAGGRAEQFF
DNA: TGTGCCAGTAGCCCCCTAGCGGGGGGGCGAGCTGAGCAGTTCTTC

D: .
V: TRBV5-1
size: .
J: TRBJ2-2
CDR3: CASRQDNRNTGELFF
DNA: TGCGCCAGCAGGCAGGACAATCGGAACACCGGGGAGCTGTTTTTT

D: .
V: TRBV7-9
size: .
J: TRBJ1-2
CDR3: CASSFPMRVDGYTF
DNA: TGTGCCAGCAGCTTCCCCATGAGGGTGGACGGCTACACCTTC

D: TRBD1
V: TRBV6-5
size: .
J: TRBJ1-2
CDR3: CASSSGQGGGYTF
DNA: TGTGCCAGCAGTTCGGGACAGGGAGGAGGCTACACCTTC

D: .
V: TRBV20-1
size: few
J: TRBJ2-5
CDR3: CSATVKETQYF
DNA: TGCAGTGCTACAGTGAAAGAGACCCAGTACTTC

D: TRBD2
V: TRBV19
size: .
J: TRBJ2-1
CDR3: CASSGRGLSSGRLEQFF
DNA: TGTGCCAGTAGTGGCAGGGGGCTGTCTAGCGGGAGGCTTGAGCAGTTCTTC

D: .
V: TRBV18
size: .
J: TRBJ2-7
CDR3: CASSPRERSWVEQYF
DNA: TGTGCCAGCTCACCACGGGAGCGTTCGTGGGTCGAGCAGTACTTC

D: .
V: TRBV6-5
size: .
J: TRBJ1-1
CDR3: CASSRVVGNTEAFF
DNA: TGTGCCAGCAGCCGGGTAGTAGGGAACACTGAAGCTTTCTTT

D: .
V: TRBV4-2
size: .
J: TRBJ2-3
CDR3: CASSQEGPRGFTDTQYF
DNA: TGTGCCAGCAGCCAGGAGGGGCCCAGGGGGTTCACCGATACGCAGTATTTT

D: .
V: TRBV7-2
size: few
J: TRBJ1-1
CDR3: CASSLRTEAFF
DNA: TGTGCCAGCAGCCTCCGCACTGAAGCTTTCTTT

D: .
V: TRBV5-8
size: few
J: TRBJ1-1
CDR3: CASSLGTGWAEAFF
DNA: TGTGCCAGCAGCCTGGGGACTGGTTGGGCAGAAGCTTTCTTT

D: TRBD2
V: TRBV7-9
size: .
J: TRBJ2-7
CDR3: CASSRGTSGSYEQYF
DNA: TGTGCCAGCAGCCGAGGTACTAGCGGGAGCTACGAGCAGTACTTC

D: TRBD2
V: TRBV9
size: .
J: TRBJ2-1
CDR3: CASSAGRGNEQFF
DNA: TGTGCCAGCAGCGCTGGGAGGGGCAATGAGCAGTTCTTC

D: .
V: TRBV5-1
size: .
J: TRBJ1-2
CDR3: CASSRSGDINYGYTF
DNA: TGCGCCAGCAGCCGATCCGGGGACATTAACTATGGCTACACCTTC

D: .
V: TRBV29-1
size: .
J: TRBJ1-1
CDR3: CSVKGLRVTEAFF
DNA: TGCAGCGTTAAGGGGTTAAGGGTGACTGAAGCTTTCTTT

D: .
V: TRBV18
size: few
J: TRBJ2-3
CDR3: CASSPGFDTDTQYF
DNA: TGTGCCAGCTCACCGGGCTTTGACACAGATACGCAGTATTTT

D: TRBD1
V: TRBV4-2
size: .
J: TRBJ2-2
CDR3: CASSQDWTGDTGELFF
DNA: TGTGCCAGCAGCCAAGATTGGACAGGGGACACCGGGGAGCTGTTTTTT

D: TRBD1
V: TRBV18
size: .
J: TRBJ1-3
CDR3: CASSPQDRISGNTIYF
DNA: TGTGCCAGCTCACCACAGGACAGGATCTCTGGAAACACCATATATTTT